The 3 T cell receptor beta chains below come from one sample, sequenced in a study of OX40 agonist ivuxolimab in advanced cancers. Library preparation employed the immunoSEQ multiplex PCR assay. TCRdb holds this immuneACCESS table with in-frame rearrangements only. Some clones are missing; in checked studies, unresolved V genes explain under half, and the rest has no known cause. Across this sample there are over 15,000 clones, with roughly 70% seen only once. 26% of the sample belongs to the ten largest clones. The sequences come from CD4+ or CD8+ T cells sorted from blood, collected in a trial of the OX40 agonist ivuxolimab. These receptors all stem from an adult with an advanced solid tumor such as melanoma, head and neck, liver or kidney cancer.

The rearrangement joins TRBV5-4 to TRBJ1-2; 7 bases are a match to TRBD1. Germline V gene data show CDR1 as SGHNT and CDR2 as YYREEE (reference sequence). The ends lost 3 bases at V and 0 bases at J; junction bases unmatched: 5. This CDR3 region has 15 residues. The CDR3 spells CASSSGQVANYGYTF. The CDR3 DNA follows: TGTGCCAGCAGCTCCGGACAGGTCGCTAACTATGGCTACACCTTC.

In this sample, this clone is medium-sized. The rearrangement joins TRBV6-5 to TRBJ2-1; 10 positions agree with TRBD2. J gave up 4 bases and V 0 bases, and 0 bases lay outside the gene matches. This CDR3 contains 15 residues. Germline V gives CDR1 MNHEY, CDR2 SVGAGI. CDR3 residues: CASSYSSGRYNEQFF. CDR3 DNA: TGTGCCAGCAGTTACTCTAGCGGGAGGTACAATGAGCAGTTCTTC.

This clone has just a few counts. This chain uses TRBV27 with TRBJ2-5, with D possibly being TRBD1 (5 bases). The CDR3 extends over 14 amino acids. The germline V and J ends were trimmed by 5 bases and 2 bases, with 12 bases remaining between them. Germline V gives CDR1 MNHEY, CDR2 SMNVEV (reference sequence). The CDR3 coding sequence is TGTGCCAGCAGTCATGGACAATTGCAAGAGACCCAGTACTTC. Translation gives CASSHGQLQETQYF.